This is a list of T cell receptor beta chains from one sample in a study of T cell repertoires in cytomegalovirus infection. These receptors' antigens are unknown. TCRdb processed the reads anew with MiXCR; each CDR3 protein has one entry. The data contain 600,000 to 700,000 distinct CDR3 sequences, roughly 30% of them singletons. Source: cultured PBMCs, taken from culture after CMV antigen stimulation. The receptors derive from a human donor in good health (CMV status not recorded). Some clones in this sample may be carry-over from other donors' samples. CDR3s include the opening cysteine and the closing phenylalanine or tryptophan. Each record gives: J gene, V gene, D gene, CDR3 length, clone size, CDR3 DNA, CDR3 protein. A D gene is named only where the DNA matches it firmly. Expanded clones get a size class; other rows say once, few or many, or leave the size out.

j_gene: TRBJ2-3; v_gene: TRBV6-6; d_gene: TRBD2; len: 15; abundance: -; CDR3nt: TGTGCCAGCAGGCCCACTAGCGGGGGCACAGATACGCAGTATTTT; CDR3aa: CASRPTSGGTDTQYF
j_gene: TRBJ2-3; v_gene: TRBV10-2; d_gene: -; len: 12; abundance: -; CDR3nt: TGCGCCACCTCGATACGTCGGGATACGCAGTATTTT; CDR3aa: CATSIRRDTQYF
j_gene: TRBJ2-5; v_gene: TRBV7-2; d_gene: -; len: 16; abundance: few; CDR3nt: TGTGCCAGCAGCCAGACCTCGGGACGGTACCAAGAGACCCAGTACTTC; CDR3aa: CASSQTSGRYQETQYF
j_gene: TRBJ2-1; v_gene: TRBV2; d_gene: TRBD1; len: 14; abundance: -; CDR3nt: TGTGCCAGCACCGAACAGGGGGTCGACAATGAGCAGTTCTTC; CDR3aa: CASTEQGVDNEQFF
j_gene: TRBJ2-5; v_gene: TRBV12-3/TRBV12-4; d_gene: -; len: 13; abundance: -; CDR3nt: TGTGCCAGCAGTTTAGATGAGGAGGAGACCCAGTACTTC; CDR3aa: CASSLDEEETQYF
j_gene: TRBJ2-1; v_gene: TRBV6-2/TRBV6-3; d_gene: -; len: 13; abundance: -; CDR3nt: TGTGCCAGCACGCAGGCTCCTTACAATGAGCAGTTCTTC; CDR3aa: CASTQAPYNEQFF
j_gene: TRBJ1-5; v_gene: TRBV7-6; d_gene: -; len: 13; abundance: -; CDR3nt: TGTGCCAGCAGCTTCGGGAGCCACCAATCCCAGCATTTT; CDR3aa: CASSFGSHQSQHF
j_gene: TRBJ2-1; v_gene: TRBV7-2; d_gene: -; len: 16; abundance: many; CDR3nt: TGTGCCAGCAGCCGACCGGCGGGCGGGGATAACAATGAGCAGTTCTTC; CDR3aa: CASSRPAGGDNNEQFF
j_gene: TRBJ1-2; v_gene: TRBV6-2/TRBV6-3; d_gene: -; len: 13; abundance: -; CDR3nt: TGTGCCAGCACTCCTCGTCCCTTCTATGGCTACACCTTC; CDR3aa: CASTPRPFYGYTF
j_gene: TRBJ2-5; v_gene: TRBV12-3/TRBV12-4; d_gene: -; len: 15; abundance: -; CDR3nt: TGTGCCAGCAGTTTAGATCTGGGGGCGGAAGAGACCCAGTACTTC; CDR3aa: CASSLDLGAEETQYF
j_gene: TRBJ2-3; v_gene: TRBV2; d_gene: -; len: 14; abundance: -; CDR3nt: TGTGCCAGCAGGGAGACACCTAGCACAGATACGCAGTATTTT; CDR3aa: CASRETPSTDTQYF
j_gene: TRBJ2-1; v_gene: TRBV18; d_gene: -; len: 13; abundance: few; CDR3nt: TGTGCCAGCTCACCGTTAAGGGGCCATGAGCAGTTCTTC; CDR3aa: CASSPLRGHEQFF
j_gene: TRBJ2-5; v_gene: TRBV29-1; d_gene: TRBD2; len: 14; abundance: -; CDR3nt: TGCAGCGTTGAACAGCGGGGGGGCCCCGAGACCCAGTACTTC; CDR3aa: CSVEQRGGPETQYF
j_gene: TRBJ1-5; v_gene: TRBV20-1; d_gene: -; len: 12; abundance: -; CDR3nt: TGCAGTGTCAACAGGCGCAATCAGCCCCAGCATTTT; CDR3aa: CSVNRRNQPQHF
j_gene: TRBJ2-7; v_gene: TRBV19; d_gene: TRBD1; len: 15; abundance: -; CDR3nt: TGTGCCAGTAGTATAGATCAGGACAGGGACTACGAGCAGTACTTC; CDR3aa: CASSIDQDRDYEQYF
j_gene: TRBJ1-1; v_gene: TRBV27; d_gene: -; len: 14; abundance: -; CDR3nt: TGTGCCAGCAGTTTAGGGGGGGCTCCCACTGAAGCTTTCTTT; CDR3aa: CASSLGGAPTEAFF
j_gene: TRBJ1-2; v_gene: TRBV2; d_gene: -; len: 12; abundance: -; CDR3nt: TGTGCCAGCAGTGACACAAAATATGGCTACACCTTC; CDR3aa: CASSDTKYGYTF
j_gene: TRBJ2-7; v_gene: TRBV24-1; d_gene: TRBD1; len: 15; abundance: -; CDR3nt: TGTGCCACCAGTGATCCCGGGACAGGGACCTACGAGAAGTACTTC; CDR3aa: CATSDPGTGTYEKYF
j_gene: TRBJ2-7; v_gene: TRBV9; d_gene: -; len: 12; abundance: -; CDR3nt: TGTGCCAGCAGCCCCCCCAGAGGAGAGCAGTACTTC; CDR3aa: CASSPPRGEQYF
j_gene: TRBJ2-1; v_gene: TRBV27; d_gene: TRBD2; len: 15; abundance: -; CDR3nt: TGTGCCAGCAGTTTTGTAGCGGGAGGGAACAATGAGCAGTTCTTC; CDR3aa: CASSFVAGGNNEQFF
j_gene: TRBJ2-7; v_gene: TRBV7-2; d_gene: TRBD1; len: 14; abundance: many; CDR3nt: TGTGCCAGCAGCTTTGGGGGACAGGGGCTCGAGCAGTACTTC; CDR3aa: CASSFGGQGLEQYF
j_gene: TRBJ1-6; v_gene: TRBV20-1; d_gene: TRBD1; len: 14; abundance: -; CDR3nt: TGCAGTGCTAGTTTGTTCCCAGGGGGGTCACCCCTCCACTTT; CDR3aa: CSASLFPGGSPLHF
j_gene: TRBJ2-5; v_gene: TRBV7-9; d_gene: -; len: 14; abundance: -; CDR3nt: TGTGCCAGCAGCTCCACTGCAGGGGTGGTGACCCAGTACTTC; CDR3aa: CASSSTAGVVTQYF
j_gene: TRBJ2-5; v_gene: TRBV6-2/TRBV6-3; d_gene: -; len: 12; abundance: few; CDR3nt: TGTGCCAGCAGCCATGTTCGAGAGACCCAGTACTTC; CDR3aa: CASSHVRETQYF
j_gene: TRBJ1-5; v_gene: TRBV28; d_gene: -; len: 17; abundance: -; CDR3nt: TGTGCCAGCATCTCGAGTCGATCTCTTTATAGCAATCAGCCCCAGCATTTT; CDR3aa: CASISSRSLYSNQPQHF
j_gene: TRBJ1-2; v_gene: TRBV20-1; d_gene: TRBD1; len: 17; abundance: -; CDR3nt: TGCAGTGCAAATACACTCCGGGACAGGACCTCTAACTATGGCTACACCTTC; CDR3aa: CSANTLRDRTSNYGYTF
j_gene: TRBJ1-2; v_gene: TRBV7-2; d_gene: -; len: 17; abundance: -; CDR3nt: TGTGCCAGCAGCTTAGTTGGGTGGGGGGTAGGAAACTATGGCTACACCTTC; CDR3aa: CASSLVGWGVGNYGYTF
j_gene: TRBJ2-7; v_gene: TRBV3-1; d_gene: -; len: 18; abundance: few; CDR3nt: TGTGCCAGCAGCCAAGATACGGTACCGGGAACTGGGGCCTACGAGCAGTACTTC; CDR3aa: CASSQDTVPGTGAYEQYF
j_gene: TRBJ2-3; v_gene: TRBV28; d_gene: -; len: 16; abundance: -; CDR3nt: TGTGCCAGCAGTCCCACGGGGACCCTACGTCTAGATACGCAGTATTTT; CDR3aa: CASSPTGTLRLDTQYF
j_gene: TRBJ2-1; v_gene: TRBV7-9; d_gene: TRBD1; len: 15; abundance: -; CDR3nt: TGTGCCAGCAGCAGACCGGGACAGGCGGGCAATGAGCAGTTCTTC; CDR3aa: CASSRPGQAGNEQFF
j_gene: TRBJ1-1; v_gene: TRBV3-1; d_gene: -; len: 14; abundance: once; CDR3nt: TGTGCCAGCAGCCAAATGGGCAAGAACACTGAAGCTTTCTTT; CDR3aa: CASSQMGKNTEAFF
j_gene: TRBJ2-4; v_gene: TRBV7-2; d_gene: -; len: 15; abundance: -; CDR3nt: TGTGCCAGCAGCTTAGGGTTGGTAGCGAGAAACATTCAGTACTTC; CDR3aa: CASSLGLVARNIQYF
j_gene: TRBJ1-2; v_gene: TRBV11-2; d_gene: -; len: 13; abundance: few; CDR3nt: TGTGCCAGCAGCCCCCTTGTACGACGGGACTTCGCCTTC; CDR3aa: CASSPLVRRDFAF
j_gene: TRBJ2-2; v_gene: TRBV4-1; d_gene: -; len: 17; abundance: -; CDR3nt: TGCGCCAGCAGCCCCTACCAACAGGTACCCAACACCGGGGAGCTGTTTTTT; CDR3aa: CASSPYQQVPNTGELFF
j_gene: TRBJ1-1; v_gene: TRBV20-1; d_gene: -; len: 15; abundance: -; CDR3nt: TGCAGTGCCGCCTATCCGGGTCCTACGAACACTGAAGCTTTCTTT; CDR3aa: CSAAYPGPTNTEAFF
j_gene: TRBJ1-2; v_gene: TRBV5-6; d_gene: -; len: 14; abundance: few; CDR3nt: TGTGCCAGCAGCCCCAGGTTCAGGGGCTATGGCTACACCTTC; CDR3aa: CASSPRFRGYGYTF
j_gene: TRBJ1-4; v_gene: TRBV6-1; d_gene: TRBD1; len: 17; abundance: -; CDR3nt: TGTGCCAGCAGTGAATTTCCGCGGACAGGATATAATGAAAAACTGTTTTTT; CDR3aa: CASSEFPRTGYNEKLFF
j_gene: TRBJ2-1; v_gene: TRBV12-3/TRBV12-4; d_gene: TRBD2; len: 15; abundance: -; CDR3nt: TGTGCCAGCAGTTCGACTAGCGGGAGGCCCAATGAGCAGTTCTTC; CDR3aa: CASSSTSGRPNEQFF
j_gene: TRBJ2-3; v_gene: TRBV4-2; d_gene: -; len: 17; abundance: few; CDR3nt: TGTGCCAGCAGCCAAGAATTGGCTGGGCTGTCCACAGATACGCAGTATTTT; CDR3aa: CASSQELAGLSTDTQYF
j_gene: TRBJ2-5; v_gene: TRBV7-2; d_gene: -; len: 13; abundance: many; CDR3nt: TGTGCCAGCAGCTTACTGGGTGCGGAGACCCAGTACTTC; CDR3aa: CASSLLGAETQYF
j_gene: TRBJ2-3; v_gene: TRBV29-1; d_gene: TRBD2; len: 15; abundance: few; CDR3nt: TGCAGCGTTGAGGAGCGGGAGTCTGGCACAGATACGCAGTATTTT; CDR3aa: CSVEERESGTDTQYF
j_gene: TRBJ2-1; v_gene: TRBV12-5; d_gene: -; len: 12; abundance: -; CDR3nt: TGTGCTAGTGGTTGGGGCCAGAATGAGCAGTTCTTC; CDR3aa: CASGWGQNEQFF
j_gene: TRBJ2-7; v_gene: TRBV7-2; d_gene: -; len: 13; abundance: many; CDR3nt: TGTGCCAGCAGCTTGGGGCGACTCAACGAGCAGTACTTC; CDR3aa: CASSLGRLNEQYF
j_gene: TRBJ1-2; v_gene: TRBV2; d_gene: -; len: 12; abundance: -; CDR3nt: TGTGCCAGCGGTGCGGGGGCAAAAGGCTACACCTTC; CDR3aa: CASGAGAKGYTF
j_gene: TRBJ1-1; v_gene: TRBV27; d_gene: TRBD1; len: 15; abundance: -; CDR3nt: TGTGCCAGCAGTGGACGACAGGGTGTGAACACTGAAGCTTTCTTT; CDR3aa: CASSGRQGVNTEAFF
j_gene: TRBJ2-2; v_gene: TRBV2; d_gene: -; len: 13; abundance: -; CDR3nt: TGTGCCAGCAGTGCAGGGACCACCGGGGAGCTGTTTTTT; CDR3aa: CASSAGTTGELFF
j_gene: TRBJ2-1; v_gene: TRBV5-4; d_gene: -; len: 15; abundance: few; CDR3nt: TGTGCCAGCAGCTCCCACCCCCGGGTCGAAAATGAGCAGTTCTTC; CDR3aa: CASSSHPRVENEQFF
j_gene: TRBJ2-3; v_gene: TRBV12-3/TRBV12-4; d_gene: -; len: 13; abundance: -; CDR3nt: TGTGCCAGCGGGGACGGGGCGGGGGATACGCAGTATTTT; CDR3aa: CASGDGAGDTQYF
j_gene: TRBJ1-2; v_gene: TRBV7-2; d_gene: -; len: 13; abundance: few; CDR3nt: TGTGCCAGCAGCTTAGTAAGCCCGGGGGGCTACACCTTC; CDR3aa: CASSLVSPGGYTF
j_gene: TRBJ2-3; v_gene: TRBV7-2; d_gene: TRBD2; len: 15; abundance: -; CDR3nt: TGTGCCAGCAGCTTACCGGGGGGGGACACAGATACGCAGTATTTT; CDR3aa: CASSLPGGDTDTQYF
j_gene: TRBJ2-3; v_gene: TRBV9; d_gene: -; len: 16; abundance: -; CDR3nt: TGTGCCAGCAGCTTAGGACCAGGTCTGGGCACAGATACGCAGTATTTT; CDR3aa: CASSLGPGLGTDTQYF